These 8 T cell receptor beta chains share one sample of origin, sequenced in a study of T cell responses to AZD1222 COVID-19 vaccine. Some clones are missing from TCRdb's copy, which holds only in-frame ones; the method was immunoSEQ multiplex PCR. The data contain roughly 130,000 clones, 88% of them singletons. This material consisted of peripheral blood, taken on day 0 of MenACWY control vaccination. The origin of the receptors is an adult in good health.

CDR3 sequence reads: CASSLGRGNEQFF. For the CDR3, the DNA is TGTGCCAGCAGTCTCGGACGGGGCAATGAGCAGTTCTTC. This chain uses TRBV27 with TRBJ2-1; tentatively, D is TRBD2 (5 bases). V gave up 5 bases and J gave up 6 bases, with 11 bases separating them. Germline V CDR1 and CDR2: MNHEY, SMNVEV (reference sequence). CDR3 length equals 13 residues.

The rearrangement joins TRBV28 to TRBJ1-5, with D unclear. Germline V CDR1 and CDR2: MDHEN, SYDVKM. Trimming stripped 10 bases from V and 1 base from J, with 11 bases between. This CDR3 has 13 amino acids. The CDR3: CATRTGSNQPQHF. CDR3 sequence (DNA): TGTGCCACCCGGACGGGGAGCAATCAGCCCCAGCATTTT. Together with reference TRBV28 and TRBJ1-5, the CDR3 gives the full variable domain: DVKVTQSSRYLVKRTGEKVFLECVQDMDHENMFWYRQDPGLGLRLIYFSYDVKMKEKGDIPEGYSVSREKKERFSLILESASTNQTSMYLCATRTGSNQPQHFGDGTRLSIL.

The V gene is TRBV19, the J gene TRBJ2-7; D is undetermined. Deletions cut 3 bases from V and 6 bases from J, with 9 bases between. This CDR3 is 12 amino acids long. Germline V gives CDR1 LNHDA, CDR2 SQIVND (reference sequence). CDR3 region: CASSISHGEQYF. The CDR3 region has the DNA TGTGCCAGTAGTATTTCCCACGGCGAGCAGTACTTC.

To note about this clone: Other DNA sequences within the sample encode an identical CDR3. This chain joins TRBV4-1 and TRBJ1-2, with D unresolved. V dropped 0 bases and J dropped 4 bases, with 6 bases sitting between them. Germline CDR1 and CDR2: MGHRA and YSYEKL. The CDR3 consists of 13 residues. CDR3 amino acids: CASSQEGSYGYTF. The CDR3 DNA reads as TGCGCCAGCAGCCAAGAAGGGTCCTATGGCTACACCTTC.

V and J are TRBV29-1 and TRBJ2-5; 10 positions agree with TRBD1. Germline CDR1 and CDR2: SQVTM and ANQGSEA. The CDR3 sequence is 12 residues long. V dropped 6 bases and J dropped 2; count of bases not matched to a gene: 0. CDR3 nucleotide sequence: TGCAGCGTGGGACAGGGGCAAGAGACCCAGTACTTC. Translation: CSVGQGQETQYF.

The CDR3 sequence: CASSYSYEQYF. The CDR3 DNA follows: TGTGCCAGCAGCTACAGTTACGAGCAGTACTTC. The chain combines TRBV5-6 with TRBJ2-7; D remains unclear. The CDR3 sequence is 11 residues long. Germline V gene data show CDR1 as SGHDT and CDR2 as YYEEEE. V gave up 3 bases and J gave up 4 bases, with 5 bases separating them. The whole variable domain, filled in from reference TRBV5-6 and TRBJ2-7, reads DAGVTQSPTHLIKTRGQQVTLRCSPKSGHDTVSWYQQALGQGPQFIFQYYEEEERQRGNFPDRFSGHQFPNYSSELNVNALLLGDSALYLCASSYSYEQYFGPGTRLTVT.

This rearrangement joins TRBV6-5 to TRBJ1-5; a possible D gene is TRBD1 (6 bases). Looked up from germline, CDR1 is MNHEY and CDR2 is SVGAGI. The CDR3 has 14 amino acids. The V and J ends lost 6 bases and 3 bases respectively, with 12 bases between them. CDR3 DNA sequence: TGTGCCAGCAGAAGTGGACAGTTCAATCAGCCCCAGCATTTT. Translation gives CASRSGQFNQPQHF.

This chain links TRBV6-5 with TRBJ2-5, with 7 bases fitting TRBD1. The CDR3 has 13 residues. CDR1 and CDR2 from the germline V gene are MNHEY and SVGAGI. Trimming took 8 bases from V and 3 from J; bases not matched to a gene: 6. CDR3 region: CASSRQGEETQYF. The CDR3 coding sequence is TGTGCCAGCTCGAGACAGGGAGAAGAGACCCAGTACTTC.